This T cell receptor (beta chain) was recorded in a study of patients and donors after allogeneic stem cell transplantation (TCRdb year 2020). Turning to this clonotype: Its antigen remains undetermined. Base qualities are not at hand, and no much larger clone is one base apart.

The library came from RT-PCR. Sequencing was performed on a NextSeq 550. Clones were called with MiXCR by TCRdb after fastp trimmed the public reads at Q25, and only in-frame beta chains were retained. Each CDR3 protein gets just one entry, which takes the most common genes and DNA from the rows behind it. This sample lists approximately 140,000 distinct CDR3 sequences; about 40% were detected once. The top ten clones comprise 50% of the sample. From the cysteine through the phenylalanine, the CDR3 covers 12 amino acids. Only the CDR3 region is kept as DNA, spanning 36 bases read in frame from base 1. Reading the germline V gene gives CDR1 ENHRY and CDR2 SYGVKD. Deletion took 2 bases off V and 4 bases off J, with a span of 5 bases between the germline ends.

Sequencing was carried out using blood, either unsorted or a sorted T cell fraction (not recorded which). Rearrangement joined TRBV10-3 to TRBJ2-5, and perhaps TRBD1 as D gene, on 5 matching bases. This receptor was identified in a human donor who was either an allogeneic HSCT recipient or a stem cell or donor lymphocyte infusion donor (not recorded which). It is not recorded whose cells these are; they may come from a transplant donor. In nucleotides, the sequence is TGTGCCATCAGTGAGGGGGCAGAGACCCAGTACTTC. Its amino acids are CAISEGAETQYF.